The clone carrying this T cell receptor beta chain was recorded a few times. These data belong to a study of blood T cell repertoires in COVID-19. This CDR3 is built from 14 residues. Germline-derived CDR1 and CDR2 are SGHRS and YFSETQ. The J segment lost 3 bases and the V segment lost 7 bases, leaving 6 bases of the junction unmatched. Assay: immunoSEQ multiplex PCR; the TCRdb copy retains only in-frame clones and omits some. There are around 25,000 clones in the sample; approximately 77% occur only once, and more than 13% lies in the top ten. Specimen: peripheral blood. J is TRBJ2-2 and V is TRBV5-1; 7 nucleotides align to TRBD1. The sequence came from a man older than 75 with active or convalescent COVID-19. This CDR3 is CASGDRRDTGELFF. In DNA form, the CDR3 reads TGCGCCAGCGGGGACAGACGAGACACCGGGGAGCTGTTTTTT.